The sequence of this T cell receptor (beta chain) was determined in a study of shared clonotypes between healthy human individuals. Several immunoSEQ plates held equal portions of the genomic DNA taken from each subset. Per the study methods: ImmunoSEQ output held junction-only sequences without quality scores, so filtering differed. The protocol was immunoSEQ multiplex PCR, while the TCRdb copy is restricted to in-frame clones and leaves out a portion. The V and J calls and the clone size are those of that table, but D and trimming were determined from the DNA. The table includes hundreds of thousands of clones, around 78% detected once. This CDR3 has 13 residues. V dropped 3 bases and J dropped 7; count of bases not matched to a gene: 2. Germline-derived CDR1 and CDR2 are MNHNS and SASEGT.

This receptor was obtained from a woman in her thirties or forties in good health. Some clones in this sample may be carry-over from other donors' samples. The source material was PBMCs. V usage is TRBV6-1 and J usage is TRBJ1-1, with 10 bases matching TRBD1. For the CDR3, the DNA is TGTGCCAGCAGTGACCGGGACAGGGGTGAAGCTTTCTTT. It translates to CASSDRDRGEAFF.